The 3 T cell receptor beta chains presented below share a single source sample, sequenced in a study of OX40 agonist ivuxolimab in advanced cancers. This table comes from immunoSEQ multiplex PCR, and its TCRdb copy is limited to in-frame clones, with some not included. The table records under 150,000 clones, 85% to 95% of them present only once. The source was CD4+ or CD8+ T cells sorted from blood, collected in a trial of the OX40 agonist ivuxolimab. Receptors originate from an adult with an advanced solid tumor such as melanoma, head and neck, liver or kidney cancer.

V usage is TRBV28 and J usage is TRBJ1-1; TRBD1 is a possible D gene (5 bases). Per the germline V gene, CDR1 is MDHEN and CDR2 is SYDVKM. The CDR3 is made up of 16 amino acids. Between the trimmed V and J ends, which lost 5 bases and 1 base, there was a span of 17 bases. The CDR3 DNA is TGTGCCAGCAGTCCCGCAGGGCTTGGGGGGAACACTGAAGCTTTCTTT. Translated: CASSPAGLGGNTEAFF.

The chain links TRBV5-4 to TRBJ2-7, with D tentatively TRBD2 (5 bases). Trimming removed 2 bases from V and 2 bases from J, with 11 bases in between. The CDR3 has 14 amino acids. Germline assignment: CDR1 SGHNT and CDR2 YYREEE (reference sequence). The CDR3 protein is CASSFERAPYEQYF. DNA for the CDR3: TGTGCCAGCAGCTTCGAGAGGGCCCCCTACGAGCAGTACTTC.

The V and J genes are TRBV28 and TRBJ2-3; either TRBD1 or TRBD2 may fit D (6 bases each). The CDR3 runs 13 residues. The germline gives CDR1 MDHEN, CDR2 SYDVKM. The V end lost 8 bases, the J end lost 3 bases, and 12 bases lay between the germline ends. The CDR3 reads CASRGQGTDTQYF. In nucleotides, the CDR3 is TGTGCCAGCCGGGGGCAGGGGACAGATACGCAGTATTTT.